The rows below give T cell receptor beta chains drawn from one sample of a study of blood T cell repertoires in COVID-19. Using immunoSEQ multiplex PCR, the repertoire was profiled, and TCRdb retains in-frame clones only, with some absent. Of 240,000 or so clones listed, around 88% were seen once; the top ten hold roughly 8.3%. Sequenced: PBMCs or T cells enriched from blood (not recorded which). The receptors shown here come from a man between 40 and 49 years old who had recovered from COVID-19. CDR3s include the opening cysteine and the closing phenylalanine or tryptophan. D genes are given only for firm matches. Some rows have no size entry. The others give once, few or many, or a class for an expanded clone.

clone size: -
D gene: TRBD1
J gene: TRBJ1-6
V gene: TRBV7-3
CDR3 DNA: TGTGCCAGCAGCCCCACCGGGACAGGGCCTTTGAATTCACCCCTCCACTTT
CDR3 protein: CASSPTGTGPLNSPLHF

clone size: -
D gene: TRBD1
J gene: TRBJ1-4
V gene: TRBV7-9
CDR3 DNA: TGTGCCAGCAGCTTCGGACAGGGGGCGGAAGTATTGGAAAAACTGTTTTTT
CDR3 protein: CASSFGQGAEVLEKLFF

clone size: -
D gene: -
J gene: TRBJ1-4
V gene: TRBV9
CDR3 DNA: TGTGCCAGCAGCGTAGGGCACGCAACTAATGAAAAACTGTTTTTT
CDR3 protein: CASSVGHATNEKLFF

clone size: -
D gene: -
J gene: TRBJ2-3
V gene: TRBV14
CDR3 DNA: TGTGCCAGCAGCCAAGATCTACTAGTTGATACGCAGTATTTT
CDR3 protein: CASSQDLLVDTQYF

clone size: -
D gene: TRBD2
J gene: TRBJ2-7
V gene: TRBV13
CDR3 DNA: TGTGCCAGCAGCCGGGGACTAGAAGGCTACGAGCAGTACTTC
CDR3 protein: CASSRGLEGYEQYF

clone size: -
D gene: -
J gene: TRBJ2-1
V gene: TRBV2
CDR3 DNA: TGTGCCAGCAGACAAACTACGGGACACGGCTACAATGAGCAGTTCTTC
CDR3 protein: CASRQTTGHGYNEQFF

clone size: once
D gene: -
J gene: TRBJ1-2
V gene: TRBV10-1
CDR3 DNA: TGCGCCAGCAGTGGACAGCGGGGGCGCGGCTACACCTTC
CDR3 protein: CASSGQRGRGYTF

clone size: -
D gene: -
J gene: TRBJ2-1
V gene: TRBV20-1
CDR3 DNA: TGCAGTGCTAGAGCGGGAGAGCAGTTCTTC
CDR3 protein: CSARAGEQFF

clone size: -
D gene: TRBD1
J gene: TRBJ2-1
V gene: TRBV13
CDR3 DNA: TGTGCCAGCAGCTCCCACAGGGGGCAGTCCTACAATGAGCAGTTCTTC
CDR3 protein: CASSSHRGQSYNEQFF

clone size: -
D gene: -
J gene: TRBJ2-1
V gene: TRBV5-6
CDR3 DNA: TGTGCCAGCAGCCTAAATGATTGGTACAATGAGCAGTTCTTC
CDR3 protein: CASSLNDWYNEQFF

clone size: -
D gene: TRBD1
J gene: TRBJ1-2
V gene: TRBV27
CDR3 DNA: TGTGCCAGCAGTTTTGAAACAGGGGGCGGACTTGGCTACACCTTC
CDR3 protein: CASSFETGGGLGYTF